Sequencing of this T cell receptor (beta chain) was carried out in a study of metastatic and nonmetastatic thyroid tumors. On the study more broadly: Across peripheral blood and tumor or nodule tissue samples taken from malignant and benign thyroid patients, the repertoires were compared with one another. Findings of the study overall: As reported, TCR beta diversity in blood and tumor was significantly higher in malignant thyroid tumors than in benign nodules.

Every patient underwent thyroid surgery untreated. Per the authors' pipeline: The study's classifier, a distant-metastasis tool for papillary thyroid cancer, was built using CDR3 differences across clinicopathological groups. Using MiXCR, TCRdb re-called clones from the PCR reads. For this entry, the V and J calls and clone size follow TCRdb and not the study's own pipeline. The sample gives about 33,000 clones, over 15% of which show up once; approximately 5% is in the top ten. Germline loops: CDR1 DFQATT, CDR2 SNEGSKA (reference sequence). The CDR3 runs 16 residues. V was cut by 0 bases and J by 1 base, with 15 bases left in between. At least ten counts were recorded for this clone. The antigen is unknown.

The receptor was derived from a female donor with papillary thyroid cancer or a benign thyroid nodule (not recorded which). Some clones in this sample may be carry-over from other donors' samples. The rearrangement uses TRBV20-1 and TRBJ1-1; perhaps TRBD1 as D (6 bases). The sample comprised blood. The CDR3 is CSARDHARGQNTEAFF. The DNA for the CDR3 is TGCAGTGCTAGAGATCATGCGAGGGGACAGAACACTGAAGCTTTCTTT.